This T cell receptor beta chain stems from a study of cytomegalovirus exposure and HLA in healthy donors. In regard to this clone: Its antigen is undetermined.

The V end was cut by 4 bases, the J end by 6 bases, with 13 bases between. The germline CDR1 and CDR2 sequences are MGHRA and YSYEKL. CDR3 length equals 14 residues. Use of 60 Vbeta and 13 Jbeta primers characterized the PCR. Produced via immunoSEQ multiplex PCR; TCRdb's table is partial and in-frame only. This sample yields approximately 210,000 clones, of which about four fifths are seen a single time; 1.5% to 2% belongs to the top ten. Overall study results and limits: Rarity characterized most TCR sequences, yet some public TCRs appeared in many donors.

This clonotype was sampled from a man aged 18 to 29 in good health and CMV-seronegative. The source material was PBMCs. The V gene is TRBV4-1, the J gene TRBJ2-1, with D possibly TRBD2 on 6 matching bases. The CDR3 reads CASSPVGEANEQFF. Written as DNA, the CDR3 is TGCGCCAGCAGCCCCGTTGGGGAGGCCAATGAGCAGTTCTTC.